The source of this T cell receptor beta chain is a study of shared clonotypes between healthy human individuals. Across several immunoSEQ plates, the genomic DNA of each subset was split evenly. Here immunoSEQ multiplex PCR was the method, and the copy in TCRdb shows in-frame clones only, minus some. The sample gives 2 million to 2.5 million clones, roughly 95% of which show up once; less than 0.15% is in the top ten. Germline values: CDR1 MNHNS, CDR2 SASEGT. This CDR3 region has 14 residues. V trimming: 6 bases; J trimming: 6 bases; junction bases outside the gene matches: 5. The sequence was obtained from a man in his late teens or twenties in good health. The V call is TRBV6-1, the J call TRBJ1-6; the match to TRBD1 covers 7 bases. Sequences were obtained from naive CD4+ T cells sorted from blood. The subset denotes: CD45RA+ positively selected. CDR3 DNA: TGTGCCAGCAGGGGGGACAGCCCTAATTCACCCCTCCACTTT. Its translation is CASRGDSPNSPLHF.